The present T cell receptor beta chain was sequenced within a study of T-cell memory formation after mild COVID-19. Germline CDR1 is MNHEY and CDR2 is SVGAGI. Trimming took 6 bases from V and 1 from J; bases not matched to a gene: 3. The CDR3 is made up of 14 amino acids. From the 5' RACE reads, TCRdb called clonotypes with MiXCR, one entry per CDR3 protein. The top ten clones hold approximately 13% of a sample with 300,000 to 400,000 distinct CDR3 sequences, 25% to 30% of them seen once. This TCR derives from an adult woman who had mild COVID-19 (a few samples of this study predate the infection). Cell type and time point are not known. This sequence joins TRBV6-5 and TRBJ2-3; 8 positions match TRBD2. The specimen was PBMCs or a T cell subset sorted from them (not recorded which). DNA for the CDR3: TGTGCCAGCAGCGAGACTAGCGGCACAGATACGCAGTATTTT. Protein sequence: CASSETSGTDTQYF.